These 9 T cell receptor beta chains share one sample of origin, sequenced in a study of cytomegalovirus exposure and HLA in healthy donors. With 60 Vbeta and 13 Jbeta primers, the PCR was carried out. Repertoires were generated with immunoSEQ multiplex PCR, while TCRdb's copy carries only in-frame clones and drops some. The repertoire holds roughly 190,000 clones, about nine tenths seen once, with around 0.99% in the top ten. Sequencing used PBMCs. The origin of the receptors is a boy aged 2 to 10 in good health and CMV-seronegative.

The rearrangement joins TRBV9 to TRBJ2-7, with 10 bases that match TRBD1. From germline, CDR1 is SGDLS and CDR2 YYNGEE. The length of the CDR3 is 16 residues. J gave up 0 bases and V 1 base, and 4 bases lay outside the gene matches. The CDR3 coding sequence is TGTGCCAGCAGCGTACAGGACAGGGGGGCCTCCTACGAGCAGTACTTC. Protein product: CASSVQDRGASYEQYF.

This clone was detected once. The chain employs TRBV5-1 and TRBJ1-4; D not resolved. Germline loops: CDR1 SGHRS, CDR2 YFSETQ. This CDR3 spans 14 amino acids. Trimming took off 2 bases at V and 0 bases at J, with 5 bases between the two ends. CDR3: CASSFGATNEKLFF. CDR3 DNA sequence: TGCGCCAGCAGCTTCGGAGCAACTAATGAAAAACTGTTTTTT.

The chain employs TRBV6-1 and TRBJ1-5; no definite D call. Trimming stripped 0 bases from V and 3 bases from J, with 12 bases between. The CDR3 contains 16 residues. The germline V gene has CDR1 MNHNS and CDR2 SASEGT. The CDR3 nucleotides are TGTGCCAGCAGTGAAGCTCGGAACAGCCACAATCAGCCCCAGCATTTT. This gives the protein CASSEARNSHNQPQHF.

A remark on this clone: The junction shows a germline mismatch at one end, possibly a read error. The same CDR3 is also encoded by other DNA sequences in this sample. The CDR3 DNA reads TGTGCTAGCAAAGATACAGCGGGCTATGGCTACACCTTC. Translated: CASKDTAGYGYTF. V and J are TRBV27 and TRBJ1-2; D is uncertain. The CDR3 spans 13 residues. CDR1 is MNHEY, CDR2 SMNVEV, per germline (reference sequence).

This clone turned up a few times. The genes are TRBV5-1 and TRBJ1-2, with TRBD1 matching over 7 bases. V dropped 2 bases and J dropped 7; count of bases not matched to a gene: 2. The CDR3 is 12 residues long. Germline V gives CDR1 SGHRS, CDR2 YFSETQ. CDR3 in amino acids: CASSFRGFGYTF. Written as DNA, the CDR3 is TGCGCCAGCAGCTTCAGGGGGTTTGGCTACACCTTC.

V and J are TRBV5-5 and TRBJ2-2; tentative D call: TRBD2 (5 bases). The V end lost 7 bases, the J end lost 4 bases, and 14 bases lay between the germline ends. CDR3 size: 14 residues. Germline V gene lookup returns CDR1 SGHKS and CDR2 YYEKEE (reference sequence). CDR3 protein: CASHPGFLTGELFF. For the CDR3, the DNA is TGTGCCAGCCACCCGGGGTTTCTCACCGGGGAGCTGTTTTTT.

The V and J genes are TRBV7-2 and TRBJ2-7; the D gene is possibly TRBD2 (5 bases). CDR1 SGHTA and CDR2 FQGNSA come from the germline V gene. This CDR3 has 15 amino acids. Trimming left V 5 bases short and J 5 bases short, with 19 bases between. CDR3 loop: CASSQTGFILHEQYF. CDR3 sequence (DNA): TGTGCCAGCAGCCAGACGGGGTTTATCCTACACGAGCAGTACTTC.

CDR3 DNA: TGTGCCTGGAGGGCGCGGGACACTGAAGCTTTCTTT. This gives the protein CAWRARDTEAFF. V is TRBV30 and J is TRBJ1-1, with D unresolved. The CDR3 is 12 residues long. Trimming stripped 3 bases from V and 3 bases from J, with 8 bases between. Germline V gives CDR1 GTSNPN, CDR2 SVGIG (reference sequence).

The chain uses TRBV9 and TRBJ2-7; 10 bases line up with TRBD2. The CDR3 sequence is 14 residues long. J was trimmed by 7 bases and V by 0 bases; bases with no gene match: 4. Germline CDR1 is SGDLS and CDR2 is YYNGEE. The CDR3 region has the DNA TGTGCCAGCAGCGTAGATGAGCGGGGGGGGGAGCAGTACTTC. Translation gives CASSVDERGGEQYF. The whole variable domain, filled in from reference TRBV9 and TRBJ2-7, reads DSGVTQTPKHLITATGQRVTLRCSPRSGDLSVYWYQQSLDQGLQFLIQYYNGEERAKGNILERFSAQQFPDLHSELNLSSLELGDSALYFCASSVDERGGEQYFGPGTRLTVT.